The present T cell receptor (beta chain) was sequenced within a study of metastatic and nonmetastatic thyroid tumors. Study-wide context: A comparison of repertoires was made across blood and tumor or nodule tissue from malignant and benign thyroid patients. Study-level points and caveats: Significantly higher TCR beta diversity was reportedly seen in malignant thyroid tumors than benign nodules, in blood and tumor.

CDR3 size: 18 residues. Trimming left V 1 base short and J 3 bases short, with 21 bases between. Looked up from germline, CDR1 is LGHNA and CDR2 is YSLEER. Per the study methods: Using the CDR3 differences seen across clinicopathological groups, the authors built a distant-metastasis classifier for papillary thyroid cancer, which was meant to discriminate distant-metastatic patients. From the PCR reads, TCRdb re-called clones with MiXCR. Here the V and J calls rest on TCRdb's processing, not on the authors' analysis. The sample has roughly 70,000 clones; 18% are singletons. Patients underwent thyroid surgery, and none had received any treatment before it. Turning to this clone: Its antigen remains unidentified.

Input material: blood. The TCR originated in a female donor with papillary thyroid cancer or a benign thyroid nodule (not recorded which). Some clones in this sample may be carry-over from other donors' samples. This sequence joins TRBV4-3 and TRBJ1-1, with D uncertain. The CDR3 spells CASSQGSDFKPRDTEAFF. The CDR3 region has the DNA TGCGCCAGCAGCCAAGGATCAGATTTCAAGCCGCGGGACACTGAAGCTTTCTTT.